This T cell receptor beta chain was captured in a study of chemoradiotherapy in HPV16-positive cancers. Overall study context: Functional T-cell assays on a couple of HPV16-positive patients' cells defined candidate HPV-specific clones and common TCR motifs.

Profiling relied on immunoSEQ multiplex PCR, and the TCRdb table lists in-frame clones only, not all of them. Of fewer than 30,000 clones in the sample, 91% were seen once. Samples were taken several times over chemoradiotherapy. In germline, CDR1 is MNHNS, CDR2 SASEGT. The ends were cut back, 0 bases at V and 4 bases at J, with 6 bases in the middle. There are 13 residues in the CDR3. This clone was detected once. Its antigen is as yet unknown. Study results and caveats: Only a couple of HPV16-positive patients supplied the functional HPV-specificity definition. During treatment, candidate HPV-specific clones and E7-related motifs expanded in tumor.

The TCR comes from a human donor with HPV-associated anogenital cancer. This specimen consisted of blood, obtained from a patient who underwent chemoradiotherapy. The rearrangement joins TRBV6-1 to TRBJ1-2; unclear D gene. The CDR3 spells CASSEAGTYGYTF. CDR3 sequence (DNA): TGTGCCAGCAGTGAAGCAGGAACCTATGGCTACACCTTC.